The entry below gives a single TCR beta chain sequence along with its context. The germline gene is not matched at one end of the junction; a read error may be the cause. The entry originates in a study of T-cell reconstitution after alpha-beta-depleted transplantation in children. TCRbeta library preparation incorporated unique molecular identifiers. TCRdb processed the PCR reads anew with MiXCR; each CDR3 protein has one entry. The table lists hundreds of thousands of distinct CDR3 sequences, over 15% of them singletons. CDR1 and CDR2 (germline): SGHAT, FQDESV (reference sequence). This CDR3 is built from 13 residues.

This receptor was taken from a human donor who donated a stem cell graft to a child with acute myeloid leukemia. V is TRBV11-1 and J is TRBJ1-5; no clear D gene. Sequenced here: PBMCs from the stem cell graft donor, sampled from the stem cell graft. For the CDR3, the DNA is TGTGCTAGCAGCACCGACTGGAATCAGCCCCAGCATTTT. Translating gives CASSTDWNQPQHF.